This TCR beta chain was recovered during a study of T-cell reconstitution after alpha-beta-depleted transplantation in children. General study findings and limits: Expanded clones from the graft, numbering several hundred, reportedly supplied alpha-beta T cells about two months after transplant. Surviving recipient T cells and thymic progenitors accounted for the high day-60 TCRbeta diversity observed in some patients.

During its preparation, the TCRbeta library received unique molecular identifiers. MiXCR, applied by TCRdb to the PCR reads, yields one record per CDR3 protein. Of a few hundred thousand distinct CDR3 sequences in the sample, around 27% were seen once. Points on this clonotype: The target antigen is unknown.

V lost 5 bases to trimming and J lost 0 bases; unmatched junction nucleotides: 10. CDR3 size: 16 residues. CDR1 ENHRY and CDR2 SYGVKD come from the germline V gene. The specimen comprised PBMCs, sampled before TCRalphabeta/CD19-depleted stem cell transplant. This chain links TRBV10-3 with TRBJ2-7, with TRBD2 matching 7 bases. The TCR originated in a boy under two years old with Wiskott-Aldrich syndrome, due to receive a stem cell transplant. DNA of the CDR3: TGTGCCATCAGTCCAGCGGGGAGTAGAGCCTCCTACGAGCAGTACTTC. Its protein is CAISPAGSRASYEQYF.